The 8 T cell receptor beta chains listed next were all sequenced from one sample in a study of vaccination effects on CD4 cells after COVID-19. Expansion with viral peptide pools was applied to antigen-specific CD4+ T cells by the ViraFEST assay prior to sequencing. Cultured cells yielded isolated CD4+ T cells after 10 days. Every participant took two doses of the BNT162b2 or mRNA-1273 vaccine. Their cognate antigens are unknown. Here immunoSEQ multiplex PCR was the method, and the copy in TCRdb shows in-frame clones only, minus some. Of roughly 43,000 clones in the sample, around 70% were seen once. The sample in question was CD4+ T cells from PBMCs cultured with HCoV-OC43 spike peptides, obtained after COVID-19 vaccination. Documented subset: HCoV-OC43 spike overlapping peptide pool stimulation. The origin of the receptors is a human donor who received a COVID-19 vaccine.

The rearrangement joins TRBV12-3 or TRBV12-4 to TRBJ2-3; the D is unclear. V dropped 5 bases and J dropped 3 bases, with 3 bases sitting between them. This CDR3 is built from 11 residues. CDR3 bases: TGTGCCAGCAGTCCTACAGATACGCAGTATTTT. Protein product: CASSPTDTQYF.

The chain employs TRBV4-1 and TRBJ2-5, with 7 bases matching TRBD1. The CDR3 extends over 15 amino acids. V dropped 0 bases and J dropped 7; count of bases not matched to a gene: 8. Per the germline V gene, CDR1 is MGHRA and CDR2 is YSYEKL. The CDR3 region has the DNA TGCGCCAGCAGCCAAGAAGGGACAGTTTATGGGACCCAGTACTTC. It specifies CASSQEGTVYGTQYF.

The chain carries TRBV13 and TRBJ2-3, with D possibly being TRBD2 (7 bases). CDR3 length: 15 amino acids. V gave up 1 base and J gave up 3 bases, with 11 bases separating them. Germline V gene sequence: CDR1 PRHDT, CDR2 FYEKMQ (reference sequence). This CDR3 is CASSLAGGTTDTQYF. CDR3 nucleotide sequence: TGTGCCAGCAGCTTAGCGGGGGGCACGACAGATACGCAGTATTTT.

V usage is TRBV30 and J usage is TRBJ2-7; D may be TRBD1 (6 bases). This CDR3 is built from 11 residues. Trimming left V 4 bases short and J 3 bases short, with 7 bases between. Germline CDR1 reads GTSNPN; CDR2 reads SVGIG (reference sequence). CDR3 coding DNA: TGTGCCTGGAAAGGGGGCTACGAGCAGTACTTC. Its translation is CAWKGGYEQYF.

The rearrangement uses TRBV19 and TRBJ1-4, with TRBD1 matching 7 bases. In germline, CDR1 is LNHDA, CDR2 SQIVND (reference sequence). The CDR3 totals 14 residues. V lost 5 bases and J lost 3; bases outside the gene matches: 3. The CDR3 DNA follows: TGTGCCAGTAGTGTGACAGGGTCTAATGAAAAACTGTTTTTT. Its translation: CASSVTGSNEKLFF.

In nucleotides, the CDR3 is TGTGCCAGCAGGTCCGCAAGTGGTGGGAGCAATCAGCCCCAGCATTTT. Amino acid sequence: CASRSASGGSNQPQHF. V gene TRBV7-7 combines with J gene TRBJ1-5; no clear D. The CDR3 has 16 residues. With 6 bases removed from V and 1 base from J, the gap between germline ends came to 16 bases. CDR1 and CDR2 (germline): SSHAT, FNYEAQ (reference sequence).

This clone has a single count. This sequence joins TRBV6-5 and TRBJ1-1, with TRBD1 as a possible D gene (5 bases). The CDR3 length is 13 residues. V lost 6 bases to trimming and J lost 6 bases, with 14 bases between them. In germline, CDR1 is MNHEY, CDR2 SVGAGI. CDR3 protein: CASRSAGGSEAFF. The CDR3 DNA reads TGTGCCAGCAGGTCTGCCGGGGGTTCTGAAGCTTTCTTT.

This chain links TRBV3-1 (or the pseudogene TRBV3-2) with TRBJ2-5; the D gene could be TRBD1 or TRBD2 (6 bases each). Between the trimmed V and J ends, which lost 4 bases and 2 bases, there was a span of 17 bases. The CDR3 has 16 amino acids. The germline V gene has CDR1 LGHDT and CDR2 YNNKEL (reference sequence). The CDR3: CASSPGGGTLQETQYF. Here the CDR3 DNA reads TGTGCCAGCAGCCCCGGTGGCGGGACACTTCAAGAGACCCAGTACTTC.